This passage covers 18 T cell receptor beta chains from one sample sequenced in a study of blood T cell repertoires in COVID-19 (dated by TCRdb to between 2020 and 2021). Library preparation was by the immunoSEQ multiplex PCR assay. In TCRdb, the immuneACCESS table is reduced to in-frame sequences with V and J assigned. These tables do not hold every clone; where another copy was compared, an unresolved V gene accounts for under half, and the others remain unexplained. The sample table contains about 310,000 clones; only one count was recorded for 85% of them. Under 2% of the sample goes to the ten largest clones. Sequenced input: PBMCs or T cells enriched from blood (not recorded which). These receptors all come from a woman aged 30 to 39 who had been exposed to COVID-19.

This rearrangement joins TRBV5-6 to TRBJ1-1, with a tentative D call TRBD1 (6 bases). The V gene's germline CDR1 is SGHDT and CDR2 YYEEEE. Trimming pared 0 bases from V and 1 base from J, leaving 7 bases between. The length of the CDR3 is 14 residues. CDR3 nucleotide sequence: TGTGCCAGCAGCTTGGTACAGGGGAACACTGAAGCTTTCTTT. Translation: CASSLVQGNTEAFF.

CDR3 nucleotides: TGTGCCAGCAGCCAGGGACACCAATACAATGAGCAGTTCTTC. It yields the protein CASSQGHQYNEQFF. The chain joins TRBV5-6 to TRBJ2-1, with TRBD1 as a possible D gene (6 bases). This CDR3 is built from 14 residues. Trimming removed 4 bases from V and 4 bases from J, with 12 bases in between. The V gene's germline CDR1 is SGHDT and CDR2 YYEEEE.

The chain carries TRBV5-1 and TRBJ2-1, with D perhaps TRBD1 (5 bases). Germline CDR1 is SGHRS and CDR2 is YFSETQ. V was shortened by 4 bases and J by 0 bases, with 14 bases between the two germline ends. This CDR3 has 16 amino acids. CDR3 in amino acids: CASSLGAVSSYNEQFF. The CDR3 region has the DNA TGCGCCAGCAGCCTTGGGGCAGTAAGCTCCTACAATGAGCAGTTCTTC.

This clone was detected ten times or more. CDR3 DNA: TGTGCCAGCAGTTTGACAGGGGGCCACGAGACCCAGTACTTC. This gives the protein CASSLTGGHETQYF. The chain recombines TRBV27 with TRBJ2-5, with TRBD1 matching 10 bases. Germline values: CDR1 MNHEY, CDR2 SMNVEV (reference sequence). This CDR3 spans 14 amino acids. Trimming took 3 bases from V and 5 from J; bases not matched to a gene: 3.

The chain combines TRBV27 with TRBJ1-5; 9 nucleotides align to TRBD1. Germline V gene lookup returns CDR1 MNHEY and CDR2 SMNVEV (reference sequence). The CDR3 consists of 14 residues. Trimming at V came to 5 bases and at J to 3 bases, leaving 2 bases not matched to a gene. CDR3 region: CASSTGGSNQPQHF. CDR3 DNA sequence: TGTGCCAGCAGTACAGGGGGCTCCAATCAGCCCCAGCATTTT.

This chain connects TRBV28 to TRBJ1-1; D call uncertain. V was cut by 4 bases and J by 1 base, with 13 bases left in between. The CDR3 spans 15 residues. The germline V gene encodes CDR1 MDHEN and CDR2 SYDVKM. The CDR3 is CASSSPADWNTEAFF. CDR3 coding DNA: TGTGCCAGCAGTTCACCGGCCGACTGGAACACTGAAGCTTTCTTT. The full variable domain, completed using reference TRBV28 and TRBJ1-1, is DVKVTQSSRYLVKRTGEKVFLECVQDMDHENMFWYRQDPGLGLRLIYFSYDVKMKEKGDIPEGYSVSREKKERFSLILESASTNQTSMYLCASSSPADWNTEAFFGQGTRLTVV.

The genes are TRBV28 and TRBJ2-5; 8 positions agree with TRBD1. The CDR3 is made up of 13 amino acids. The junction had 2 bases not matched to a gene; V was cut back by 4 bases and J by 4 bases. Germline CDR1 MDHEN, CDR2 SYDVKM. Here the CDR3 DNA reads TGTGCCAGCAGTTGGACAGGGTTAGAGACCCAGTACTTC. Translated: CASSWTGLETQYF.

The CDR3 here is CASSLRAGGYEQYF. Here the CDR3 DNA reads TGTGCCAGCAGTTTAAGGGCGGGAGGTTACGAGCAGTACTTC. The chain is built from TRBV27 and TRBJ2-7; 8 nucleotides match TRBD2. The germline V gene encodes CDR1 MNHEY and CDR2 SMNVEV (reference sequence). J lost 4 bases, V lost 2 bases, and 4 bases had no gene match. The CDR3 consists of 14 residues.

CDR3 sequence: CASSQEPSGGPDTQYF. CDR3 nucleotide sequence: TGTGCCAGCAGCCAAGAACCTAGCGGGGGACCAGATACGCAGTATTTT. The chain joins TRBV3-1 (or the pseudogene TRBV3-2) to TRBJ2-3; TRBD2 matches at 10 bases. This CDR3 region has 16 residues. Germline CDR1 reads LGHDT; CDR2 reads YNNKEL (reference sequence). V trimming: 0 bases; J trimming: 4 bases; junction bases outside the gene matches: 4.

V is TRBV6-1 and J is TRBJ2-7, with D perhaps TRBD1 (6 bases). V lost 0 bases and J lost 3, with 12 bases in between. In germline, CDR1 is MNHNS, CDR2 SASEGT. CDR3 length: 15 amino acids. The CDR3 DNA reads as TGTGCCAGCAGTGAAGCGGACGGACAGAGCTACGAGCAGTACTTC. As protein: CASSEADGQSYEQYF.

The J gene is TRBJ1-5, the V gene TRBV7-8; 8 bases are shared with TRBD1. J was trimmed by 2 bases and V by 5 bases; bases with no gene match: 5. CDR1 is SGHVS, CDR2 FQNEAQ, per germline. The CDR3 is made up of 15 amino acids. This CDR3 is CASSSGQGRNQPQHF. CDR3 in DNA: TGTGCCAGCAGCAGCGGACAGGGACGCAATCAGCCCCAGCATTTT.

The V and J genes are TRBV6-6 and TRBJ2-7, with 12 positions matching TRBD2. With V trimmed by 6 bases and J by 3 bases, 6 bases remained unmatched. This CDR3 region has 15 residues. The germline CDR1 and CDR2 sequences are MNHNY and SVGAGI (reference sequence). The CDR3 loop reads CASRMTSGRHYEQYF. Written as DNA, the CDR3 is TGTGCCAGCAGAATGACTAGCGGGAGACACTACGAGCAGTACTTC.

The chain recombines TRBV5-1 with TRBJ1-2; 9 bases are shared with TRBD1. V was clipped by 0 bases and J by 9 bases; unmatched bases: 6. Per the germline V gene, CDR1 is SGHRS and CDR2 is YFSETQ. The length of the CDR3 is 14 residues. Here the CDR3 reads CASSLDGTGMSYTF. The CDR3 coding sequence is TGCGCCAGCAGCTTGGATGGGACAGGGATGAGCTACACCTTC.

This chain joins TRBV4-3 and TRBJ1-6; TRBD1 agrees at 9 bases. The ends lost 0 bases at V and 7 bases at J; junction bases unmatched: 10. Per the germline V gene, CDR1 is LGHNA and CDR2 is YSLEER. The length of the CDR3 is 18 residues. The CDR3 region has the DNA TGCGCCAGCAGCCAAGATCATAGGGGACAGGGTGTAAATTCACCCCTCCACTTT. This codes for CASSQDHRGQGVNSPLHF.

CDR3 residues: CASSLGGLAGATDTQYF. CDR3 nucleotide sequence: TGTGCCAGCAGCTTAGGGGGACTCGCGGGGGCCACAGATACGCAGTATTTT. This chain connects TRBV11-3 to TRBJ2-3, with D maybe TRBD2 (7 bases). This CDR3 has 17 amino acids. The germline V gene has CDR1 SGHNT and CDR2 YENEEA. Trimming removed 1 base at V and 2 bases at J, with 16 bases between.

The rearrangement joins TRBV5-1 to TRBJ2-3; TRBD1 matches at 9 bases. Trimming cost V 3 bases and J 2 bases; bases outside gene matches: 4. The length of the CDR3 is 15 residues. Germline CDR1 and CDR2: SGHRS and YFSETQ. This CDR3 reads CASSSTGGNTDTQYF. In DNA form, the CDR3 reads TGCGCCAGCAGCTCGACAGGGGGGAACACAGATACGCAGTATTTT.

The chain employs TRBV5-5 and TRBJ2-5; D remains unclear. The CDR3 extends over 13 amino acids. The V end was cut by 1 base, the J end by 3 bases, with 7 bases between. CDR1 is SGHKS, CDR2 YYEKEE, per germline (reference sequence). Here the CDR3 DNA reads TGTGCCAGCAGCTTGAACCCTAAAGAGACCCAGTACTTC. This gives the protein CASSLNPKETQYF.

The chain joins TRBV24-1 to TRBJ2-1; 8 positions match TRBD1. With 3 bases clipped from V and 6 bases from J, the junction kept 6 bases outside the gene matches. Germline V lookup: CDR1 KGHDR, CDR2 SFDVKD. This CDR3 region has 15 residues. CDR3 protein: CATSDTKTGANEQFF. DNA of the CDR3: TGTGCCACCAGTGATACCAAGACAGGGGCCAATGAGCAGTTCTTC.